This TCR beta chain was identified during a study of blood T cells in healthy people across ages. Through a sample-barcoded 5' primer and a J-beta primer mix, a second PCR was run for roughly 6 to 12 cycles. Using its own MiXCR run on the 5' RACE reads, TCRdb lists one record per CDR3 protein. The profile covers over 750,000 distinct CDR3 sequences, with around 25% appearing a single time and more than 7.5% taken by the ten largest. Germline values: CDR1 SGHDN, CDR2 FVKESK. Losses at the gene ends were 1 base for V and 4 bases for J; bases not matched to a gene: 6. The CDR3 sequence is 15 residues long. The same data also contributed to another study, on T cells of mothers and their children.

The sample was blood. This sequence was found in a boy between 10 and 17 years old in good health. The rearrangement joins TRBV14 to TRBJ2-7; 8 positions agree with TRBD1. CDR3 loop: CASSQGTGRTYEQYF. The CDR3 DNA is TGTGCCAGCAGCCAAGGGACAGGGCGGACTTACGAGCAGTACTTC.